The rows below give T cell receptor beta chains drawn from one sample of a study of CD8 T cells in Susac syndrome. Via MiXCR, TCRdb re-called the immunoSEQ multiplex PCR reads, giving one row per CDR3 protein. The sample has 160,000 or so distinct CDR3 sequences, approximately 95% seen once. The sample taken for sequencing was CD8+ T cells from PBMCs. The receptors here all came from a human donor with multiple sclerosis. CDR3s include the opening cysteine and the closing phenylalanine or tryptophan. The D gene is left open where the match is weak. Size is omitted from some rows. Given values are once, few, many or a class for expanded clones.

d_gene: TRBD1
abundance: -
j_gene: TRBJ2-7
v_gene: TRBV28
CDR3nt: TGTGCCAGTTACCCGGGACAGGGGAAATACGAGCAGTACTTC
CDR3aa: CASYPGQGKYEQYF

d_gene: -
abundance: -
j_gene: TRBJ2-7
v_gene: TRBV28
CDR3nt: TGTGCCAGCAGGGCGACATCGTACACCTACGAGCAGTACTTC
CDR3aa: CASRATSYTYEQYF

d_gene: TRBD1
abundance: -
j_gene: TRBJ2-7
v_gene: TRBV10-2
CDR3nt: TGCGCCAGCAGTAATTCTACCGGGACAGGGTCTTACGAGCAGTACTTC
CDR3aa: CASSNSTGTGSYEQYF

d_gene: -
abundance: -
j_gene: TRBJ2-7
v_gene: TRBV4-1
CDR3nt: TGCGCCAGCAGCCAAGGGTTGCCAGGGGGGCCCCCCTACGAGCAGTACTTC
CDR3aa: CASSQGLPGGPPYEQYF

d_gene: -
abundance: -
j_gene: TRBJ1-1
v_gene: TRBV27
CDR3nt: TGTGCCAGCAGTCCATTGACAGCGAGTATGAACACTGAAGCTTTCTTT
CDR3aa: CASSPLTASMNTEAFF

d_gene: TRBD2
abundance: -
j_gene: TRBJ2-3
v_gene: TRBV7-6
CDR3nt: TGTGCCAGCAGCTTAAGGGCTAGCGGGGGGCCGGCAGATACGCAGTATTTT
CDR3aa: CASSLRASGGPADTQYF

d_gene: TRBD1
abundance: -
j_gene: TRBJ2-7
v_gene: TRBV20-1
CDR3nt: TGCAGTGCTGCCGGGACAGGGGGCAACGAGCAGTACTTC
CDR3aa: CSAAGTGGNEQYF

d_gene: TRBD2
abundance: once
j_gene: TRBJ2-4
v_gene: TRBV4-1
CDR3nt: TGCGCCAGCAGCCAAGTAGCGGGAGCAGGTTACATTCAGTACTTC
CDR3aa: CASSQVAGAGYIQYF

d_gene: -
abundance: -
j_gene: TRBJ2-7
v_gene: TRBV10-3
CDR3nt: TGTGCCATCAGTGAGGGCTACGAGCAGTACTTC
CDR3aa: CAISEGYEQYF

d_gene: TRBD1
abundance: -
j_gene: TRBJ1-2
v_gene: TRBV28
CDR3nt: TGTGCCAGCAGTCTCACCCTGGGACAGGGTCGAGGCTACACCTTC
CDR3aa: CASSLTLGQGRGYTF

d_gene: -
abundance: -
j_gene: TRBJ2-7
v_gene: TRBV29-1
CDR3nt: TGCAGCGTTCCTACAGGGAGCGAGCAGTACTTC
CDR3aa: CSVPTGSEQYF

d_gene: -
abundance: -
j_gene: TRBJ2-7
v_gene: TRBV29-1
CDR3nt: TGCAGCGTTGTCCAGGACGGGAGCTTGGGCTACGAGCAGTACTTC
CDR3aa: CSVVQDGSLGYEQYF

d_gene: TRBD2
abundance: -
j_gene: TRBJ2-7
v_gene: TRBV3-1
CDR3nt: TGTGCCAGCAGCAAAGGACTAGCGGGCTTAAACTCCTACGAGCAGTACTTC
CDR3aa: CASSKGLAGLNSYEQYF

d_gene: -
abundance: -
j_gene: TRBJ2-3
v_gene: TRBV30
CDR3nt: TGTGCCTCAATCAGATATAACACAGATACGCAGTATTTT
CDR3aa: CASIRYNTDTQYF

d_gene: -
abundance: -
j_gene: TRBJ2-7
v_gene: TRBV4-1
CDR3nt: TGCGCCAGCAGCCAAGCGTTGGGCGAGCAGTACTTC
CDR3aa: CASSQALGEQYF

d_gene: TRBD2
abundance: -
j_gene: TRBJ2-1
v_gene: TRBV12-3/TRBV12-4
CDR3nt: TGTGCCAGCAGTCCAAAGACTAGCGGCTACAATGAGCAGTTCTTC
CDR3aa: CASSPKTSGYNEQFF

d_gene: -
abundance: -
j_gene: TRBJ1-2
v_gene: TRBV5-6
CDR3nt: TGTGCCAGCAGCTGGCGGTCAGACTATGGCTACACCTTC
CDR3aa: CASSWRSDYGYTF

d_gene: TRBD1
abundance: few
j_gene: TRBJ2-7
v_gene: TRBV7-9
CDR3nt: TGTGCCAGCAGCGACCGGGACAGGGGCTACGAGCAGTACTTC
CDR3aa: CASSDRDRGYEQYF

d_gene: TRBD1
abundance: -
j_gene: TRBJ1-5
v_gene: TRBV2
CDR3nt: TGTGCCAGCAGTGATAAGACAGGGGTGAGCAATCAGCCCCAGCATTTT
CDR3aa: CASSDKTGVSNQPQHF

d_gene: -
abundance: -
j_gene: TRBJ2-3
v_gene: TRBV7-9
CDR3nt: TGTGCCAGCAGCTTAACTAGTTATACAGATACGCAGTATTTT
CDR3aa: CASSLTSYTDTQYF

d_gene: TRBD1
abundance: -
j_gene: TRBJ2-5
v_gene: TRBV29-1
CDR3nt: TGCAGCGTTGAAGTGGCCAGGGGGCGCGTGGAGACCCAGTACTTC
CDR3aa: CSVEVARGRVETQYF

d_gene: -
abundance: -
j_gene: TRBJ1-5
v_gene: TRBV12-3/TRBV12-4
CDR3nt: TGTGCCAGCACCCATTCTGGGGGTCAGCCCCAGCATTTT
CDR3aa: CASTHSGGQPQHF

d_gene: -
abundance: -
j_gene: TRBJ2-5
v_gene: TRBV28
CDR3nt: TGTGCCAGCTCGACAACTCCGGACAGTCAAGAGACCCAGTACTTC
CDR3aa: CASSTTPDSQETQYF

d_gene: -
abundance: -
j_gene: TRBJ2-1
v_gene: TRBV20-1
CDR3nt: TGCAGTGCTAGTTCTTACAATGAGCAGTTCTTC
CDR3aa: CSASSYNEQFF

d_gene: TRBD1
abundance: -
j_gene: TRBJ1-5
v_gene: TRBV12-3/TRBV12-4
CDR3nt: TGTGCCAGCAGTCCTCGAATAGACAGGGATGATCAGCCCCAGCATTTT
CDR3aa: CASSPRIDRDDQPQHF

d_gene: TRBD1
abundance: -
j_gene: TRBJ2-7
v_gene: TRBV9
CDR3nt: TGTGCCAGCAGCGTAGGACGGACAGGGAACTACGAGCAGTACTTC
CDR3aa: CASSVGRTGNYEQYF

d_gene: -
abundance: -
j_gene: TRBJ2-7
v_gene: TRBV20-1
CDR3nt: TGCAGTGCTAACGCGGGGGCGACCAACTACGAGCAGTACTTC
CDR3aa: CSANAGATNYEQYF

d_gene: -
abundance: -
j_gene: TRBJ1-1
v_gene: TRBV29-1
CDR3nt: TGCAGCGTGTGGTGGGGGAACGAAGCTTTCTTT
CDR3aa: CSVWWGNEAFF

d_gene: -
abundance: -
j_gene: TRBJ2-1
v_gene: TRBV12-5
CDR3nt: TGTGCTAGTGGTCGGAGGGTTACTTACTACAATGAGCAGTTCTTC
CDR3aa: CASGRRVTYYNEQFF

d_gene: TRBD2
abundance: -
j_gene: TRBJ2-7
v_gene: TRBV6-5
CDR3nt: TGTGCCAGCAGTTACTCGGGACCGACTAGCGGAACCTACGAGCAGTACTTC
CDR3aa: CASSYSGPTSGTYEQYF

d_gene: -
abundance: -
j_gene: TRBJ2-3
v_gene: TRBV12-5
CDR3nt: TGTGCTAGTGGTTTGAACACAGGGAGCCCAGATACGCAGTATTTT
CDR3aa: CASGLNTGSPDTQYF

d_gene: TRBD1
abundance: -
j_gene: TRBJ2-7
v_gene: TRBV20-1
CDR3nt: TGCAGTGCTTGGACAGGGAGCCCCTACGAGCAGTACTTC
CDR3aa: CSAWTGSPYEQYF

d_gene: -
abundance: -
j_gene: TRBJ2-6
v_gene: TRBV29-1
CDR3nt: TGCAGCGCGTTAAGGGGGGGCAACGTCCTGACTTTC
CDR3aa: CSALRGGNVLTF

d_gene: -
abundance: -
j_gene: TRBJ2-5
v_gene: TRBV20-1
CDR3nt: TGCAGTGCAACAGGGACTATCCAAGAGACCCAGTACTTC
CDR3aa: CSATGTIQETQYF

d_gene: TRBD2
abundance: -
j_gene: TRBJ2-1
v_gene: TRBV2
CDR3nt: TGTGCCAGTAAGCGGCTAGCGGGAGTGGGTGAGCAGTTCTTC
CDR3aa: CASKRLAGVGEQFF

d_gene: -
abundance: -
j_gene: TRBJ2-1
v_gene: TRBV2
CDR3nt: TGTGCCAGCAGTGCGAGGCCCCGGGGGAACAATGAGCAGTTCTTC
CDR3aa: CASSARPRGNNEQFF

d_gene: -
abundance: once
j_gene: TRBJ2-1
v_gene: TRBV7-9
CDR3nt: TGTGCCAGCAGCCCATACGGACTCAGCTCCTACAATGAGCAGTTCTTC
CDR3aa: CASSPYGLSSYNEQFF

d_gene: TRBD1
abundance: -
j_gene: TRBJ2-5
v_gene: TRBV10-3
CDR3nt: TGTGCCATCAGCGAGGACAGGGGAGAGACCCAGTACTTC
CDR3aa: CAISEDRGETQYF

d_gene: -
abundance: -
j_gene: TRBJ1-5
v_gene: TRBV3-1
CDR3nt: TGTGCCAGCAGCCGTATCCACCCGGGGCAGGTAGTTCAGCCCCAGCATTTT
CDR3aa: CASSRIHPGQVVQPQHF

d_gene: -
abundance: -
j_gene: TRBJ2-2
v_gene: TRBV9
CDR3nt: TGTGCCAGCAGCGTTACATCCCCCTTGCAGCGTCCCGGGGAGCTGTTTTTT
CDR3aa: CASSVTSPLQRPGELFF

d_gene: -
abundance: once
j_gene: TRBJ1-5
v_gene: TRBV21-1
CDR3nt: TGTGCCAGCAGCCGAGTTCGCGGTCAGCCCCAGCATTTT
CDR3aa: CASSRVRGQPQHF

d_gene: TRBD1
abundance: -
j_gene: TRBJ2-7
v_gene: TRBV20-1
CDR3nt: TGCAGTGCAGTCAACACAGGGGGGCGGCGACACGAGCAGTACTTC
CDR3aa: CSAVNTGGRRHEQYF

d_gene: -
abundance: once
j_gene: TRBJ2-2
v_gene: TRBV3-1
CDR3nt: TGTGCCAGCAGCCAAGATGCCCGGGACCACACCGGGGAGCTGTTTTTT
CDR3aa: CASSQDARDHTGELFF

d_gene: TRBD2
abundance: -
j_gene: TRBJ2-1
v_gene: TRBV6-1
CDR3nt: TGTGCCAGCGGGAAGCTGGCTAGCGGGCCGAGCTCCTACAATGAGCAGTTCTTC
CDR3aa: CASGKLASGPSSYNEQFF

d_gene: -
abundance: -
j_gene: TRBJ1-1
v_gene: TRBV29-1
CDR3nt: TGCAGCGTTGAAGCCGTATGGGGGGACACTGAAGCTTTCTTT
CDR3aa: CSVEAVWGDTEAFF

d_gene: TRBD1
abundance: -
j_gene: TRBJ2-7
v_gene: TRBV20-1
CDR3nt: TGCAGTGCCACCAGAGGGACAGGGGCCTACGAGCAGTACTTC
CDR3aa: CSATRGTGAYEQYF

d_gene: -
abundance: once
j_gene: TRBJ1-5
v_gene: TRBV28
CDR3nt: TGTGCCAGCAGTCCCCGACAGCAGCCCCAGCATTTT
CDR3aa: CASSPRQQPQHF

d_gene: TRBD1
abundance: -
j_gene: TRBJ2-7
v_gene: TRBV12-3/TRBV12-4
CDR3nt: TGTGCCAGCAGGCCAGGGGGCTCCTACGAGCAGTACTTC
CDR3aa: CASRPGGSYEQYF

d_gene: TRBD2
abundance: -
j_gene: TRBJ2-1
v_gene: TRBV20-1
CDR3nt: TGCAGTGCTGCGCGGGAGTTCAGCTCCTACAATGAGCAGTTCTTC
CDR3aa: CSAAREFSSYNEQFF

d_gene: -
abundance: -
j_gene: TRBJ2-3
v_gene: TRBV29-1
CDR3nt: TGCAGCGTGGAACCGGATTTTCACACAGATACGCAGTATTTT
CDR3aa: CSVEPDFHTDTQYF

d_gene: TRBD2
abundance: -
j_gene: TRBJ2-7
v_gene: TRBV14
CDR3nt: TGTGCCAGCAGCCAAGATGTTGGACTAGCTAGTAGCGAGCAGTACTTC
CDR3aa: CASSQDVGLASSEQYF

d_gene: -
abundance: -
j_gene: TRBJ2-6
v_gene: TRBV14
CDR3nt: TGTGCCAGCAGCCACCCAGGTCGGGGCTCTGGGGCCAACGTCCTGACTTTC
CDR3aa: CASSHPGRGSGANVLTF

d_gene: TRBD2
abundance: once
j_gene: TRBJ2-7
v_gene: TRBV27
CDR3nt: TGTGCCAGCAGTTTATCACCGGCGACTAGCGGACACGAGCAGTACTTC
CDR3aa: CASSLSPATSGHEQYF

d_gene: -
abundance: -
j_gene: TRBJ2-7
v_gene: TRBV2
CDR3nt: TGTGCCAGCAGTGACCTCTTCTACGAGCAGTACTTC
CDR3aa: CASSDLFYEQYF

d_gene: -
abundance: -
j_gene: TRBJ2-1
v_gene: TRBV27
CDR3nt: TGTGCCAGCGTAAGGGCCGATGAGCAGTTCTTC
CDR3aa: CASVRADEQFF

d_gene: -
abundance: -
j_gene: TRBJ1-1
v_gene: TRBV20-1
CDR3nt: TGCAGTGCTAGAGACGGGGAACTCATGAAACCAGCTTTCTTT
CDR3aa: CSARDGELMKPAFF

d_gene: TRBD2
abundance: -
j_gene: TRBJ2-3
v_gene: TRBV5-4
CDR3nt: TGTGCCAGCAGCTACCAAGGACTAGCGGGGGGACCAGATACGCAGTATTTT
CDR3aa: CASSYQGLAGGPDTQYF

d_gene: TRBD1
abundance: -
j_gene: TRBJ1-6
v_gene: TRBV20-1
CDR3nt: TGCAGTGCTAGACCCGCCCCGACAGGGGGCTATTCACCCCTCCACTTT
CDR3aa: CSARPAPTGGYSPLHF

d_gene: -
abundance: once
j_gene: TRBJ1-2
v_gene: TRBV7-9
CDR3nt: TGTGCCAGCAGAGAGCTCACAGGGCCCGGGTTGGAAGGCTACACCTTC
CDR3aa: CASRELTGPGLEGYTF

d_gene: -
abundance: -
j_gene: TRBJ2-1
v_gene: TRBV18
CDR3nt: TGTGCCAGCTCACCACCGGTCTGGGCCCTTAGCTCCTACAATGAGCAGTTCTTC
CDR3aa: CASSPPVWALSSYNEQFF